This T cell receptor (beta chain) was sequenced during a study of blood T cell repertoires in COVID-19 (dated by TCRdb to the early 2020s). Regarding the research as a whole: Samples from collaborators originated in the United States, Italy and Spain and spanned both the acute and convalescent phases of COVID-19. The prospective study material was composed of cDNA or gDNA derived from T cells, B-cell-depleted T cells, or PBMCs. Subjects who had been exposed to COVID-19, were actively infected with it, or had recovered from it provided the deeply sampled blood TCRbeta repertoires that made up the dataset. A freely available public database, intended as a resource for researchers studying the immune response to SARS-CoV-2, is where the repertoires were released. Samples came from the ongoing ImmuneRACE study (first 160 participants) plus 1,254 subjects from 6 global collaborators. Sample metadata almost always included a de-identified subject ID, COVID-19 status, age in years and sex. Where available, HLA class I and class II types were obtained from metadata supplied by the sample provider rather than from assay-based typing. Study-wide conclusions, independent of this receptor: The quantity of clinical and demographic metadata differed by source and by participant and was supplied without curation.

On this clone itself: Its binding antigen is unknown. The input lacks base qualities; no much larger clone sits a single base away.

TCRbeta CDR3 regions were amplified from genomic DNA by means of the immunoSEQ Assay, a bias-controlled multiplex PCR. The study's processing was this. Nucleated cell counts per sample were estimated from amplification of reference gene primers within the assay. Sequence reads were collapsed and filtered to measure the absolute abundance of every unique TCRbeta CDR3 rearrangement. Productive Simpson clonality was computed per sample as the square root of Simpson's diversity index over productive rearrangements. TCRdb obtained this table from immuneACCESS and retained in-frame rearrangements with V and J assigned. These tables miss some clones; where compared with another copy, unresolved V genes account for less than half of the shortfall, and the remainder is unexplained. Clonal size and the V and J genes are those of that table, whereas D and trimming came from the DNA. The sample table records about 380,000 clones; roughly 80% of these occur just once. The ten largest clones capture more than 0.85% of the sample.

The collaborating institutions used their own protocols to collect whole blood in K2EDTA tubes. Collaborator samples were shipped for TCRbeta analysis as frozen whole blood, isolated PBMCs, or DNA extracted from either sample type. There are 14 amino acids in the CDR3, from cysteine to phenylalanine inclusive. Only the CDR3 region is kept as DNA, spanning 42 bases read in frame from base 1. V sheds 7 bases and J sheds 2 bases, leaving 14 bases between their ends. Sequences SNHLY (CDR1) and FYNNEI (CDR2) are obtained from the germline V gene. Rearrangement joined TRBV2 to TRBJ1-1, with no reliable assignment of the D segment. Specimen: peripheral blood. The receptor's source is a human donor with acute or convalescent COVID-19. The donor label of this sample is uncertain. The DNA sequence is as follows: TGTGCCAGCACCCGCGGGAGTCCAAACACTGAAGCTTTCTTT. Translated, it gives CASTRGSPNTEAFF.